The clone carrying this T cell receptor (beta chain) has a handful of counts. This specimen belongs to a study of graft-versus-host responses after intestinal transplantation. Study outcomes and limitations: After transplant, early declines in HvG clones were associated with peak levels of circulating GvH clones.

Measured with immunoSEQ multiplex PCR; TCRdb has only the in-frame clones, and not every one. Among roughly 21,000 clones listed, about 43% were seen once. The CDR3 spans 17 residues. CDR1 is KGHSH, CDR2 LQKENI, per germline. The J segment lost 0 bases and the V segment lost 0 bases, leaving 5 bases of the junction unmatched. Responder cells labeled with CFSE (around 200,000) were co-plated with irradiated stimulator cells labeled with violet dye (around 200,000). This chain links TRBV18 with TRBJ2-1; 7 positions match TRBD2. The source is a human patient who received an intestinal transplant. Here the sequenced sample was alloreactive CD8+ T cells from a mixed lymphocyte reaction culture, taken before intestinal transplant. Stated subset: CFSE-low proliferating T cells sorted from approximately 6-day pre-transplant mixed lymphocyte reaction (GvH or HvG direction). DNA of the CDR3: TGTGCCAGCTCACCACCACTAGCGAAGACCTCCTACAATGAGCAGTTCTTC. Translated: CASSPPLAKTSYNEQFF.